Listed below are T cell receptor beta chains from one sample, sequenced in a study of T-cell memory formation after mild COVID-19. MiXCR, applied by TCRdb to the 5' RACE reads, yields one record per CDR3 protein. The data hold 450,000 to 650,000 distinct CDR3 sequences, with roughly 18% observed a single time. Material for sequencing was PBMCs or a T cell subset sorted from them (not recorded which). The receptors shown here come from an adult woman who had mild COVID-19 (a few samples of this study predate the infection). Cell type and time point are not known. The CDR3 runs from the conserved cysteine through the conserved F or W. D genes are given only for firm matches. Only some rows state a clone size, as once, few, many or a class for expanded clones.

j_call,v_call,d_call,clone_size,cdr3_aa,cdr3_nt
TRBJ2-5,TRBV29-1,TRBD1,many,CSALDRGETQYF,TGCAGCGCCTTGGACAGGGGAGAGACCCAGTACTTC
TRBJ2-7,TRBV15,.,few,CATSSPPEAYEQYF,TGTGCCACCAGCAGCCCCCCAGAAGCCTACGAGCAGTACTTC
TRBJ2-7,TRBV6-1,TRBD1,.,CASLSGTGGYEQYF,TGTGCCAGCCTTTCCGGGACAGGGGGTTACGAGCAGTACTTC
TRBJ2-3,TRBV13,TRBD2,.,CASSFVPLAGGQDTQYF,TGTGCCAGCAGCTTCGTGCCCCTAGCGGGGGGGCAAGATACGCAGTATTTT
TRBJ1-1,TRBV7-9,.,.,CASSSSGAPGAFF,TGTGCCAGCAGCTCCTCGGGCGCACCAGGGGCTTTCTTT
TRBJ2-1,TRBV4-1,TRBD2,many,CASSQDLRSGASTYNEQFF,TGCGCCAGCAGCCAGGATCTACGGAGCGGGGCGTCGACTTACAATGAGCAGTTCTTC
TRBJ2-1,TRBV7-3,TRBD2,few,CASSLTSGYDNEQFF,TGTGCCAGCAGCCTGACTAGCGGCTACGACAATGAGCAGTTCTTC
TRBJ2-1,TRBV13,TRBD2,few,CASSAGTSGRARFAEQFF,TGTGCCAGCAGCGCTGGGACTAGCGGGAGGGCCCGTTTTGCTGAGCAGTTCTTC
TRBJ1-1,TRBV5-6,.,few,CASSPTIDRRLSMNTEAFF,TGTGCCAGCAGCCCTACTATTGACAGGCGACTTTCCATGAACACTGAAGCTTTCTTT
TRBJ1-5,TRBV4-3,.,.,CASSQDAGSNQPQHF,TGCGCCAGCAGCCAAGACGCGGGAAGCAATCAGCCCCAGCATTTT
TRBJ1-1,TRBV6-1,.,.,CASSEWEGWTEAFF,TGTGCCAGCAGTGAATGGGAGGGTTGGACTGAAGCTTTCTTT
TRBJ2-7,TRBV24-1,TRBD1,.,CATSDNSGTGPYEQYF,TGTGCCACCAGTGATAACTCCGGGACAGGGCCCTACGAGCAGTACTTC
TRBJ2-2,TRBV2,.,few,CASSEFHSLPKDTGELFF,TGTGCCAGCAGTGAATTCCACAGCCTCCCGAAGGACACCGGGGAGCTGTTTTTT
TRBJ1-1,TRBV18,TRBD1,few,CASSPRDRAQGTEAFF,TGTGCCAGCTCACCAAGAGACAGGGCACAGGGAACTGAAGCTTTCTTT
TRBJ2-7,TRBV6-6,TRBD2,.,CASRPTSGISYEQYF,TGTGCCAGCAGACCAACTAGCGGCATCTCCTACGAGCAGTACTTC
TRBJ2-7,TRBV4-3,.,.,CASSTSSGGSYEQYF,TGCGCCAGCAGCACCTCCTCCGGGGGTTCCTACGAGCAGTACTTC
TRBJ2-3,TRBV11-3,TRBD2,few,CASSPGLAGLKDTQYF,TGTGCCAGCAGCCCAGGACTAGCGGGTTTAAAAGATACGCAGTATTTT
TRBJ1-5,TRBV5-5,.,.,CASSLLQGDGQPQHF,TGTGCCAGCAGCTTGTTACAGGGAGATGGACAGCCCCAGCATTTT
TRBJ1-6,TRBV10-3,TRBD1,.,CAISDAGGYNSPLHF,TGTGCCATCAGTGACGCAGGGGGATATAATTCACCCCTCCACTTT
TRBJ2-1,TRBV4-1,.,many,CASSREFGADYNEQFF,TGCGCCAGCAGCCGAGAATTTGGAGCTGACTACAATGAGCAGTTCTTC
TRBJ1-1,TRBV12-3/TRBV12-4,.,.,CASSTAEMNTEAFF,TGTGCCAGCAGTACGGCAGAGATGAACACTGAAGCTTTCTTT